Included here is one T cell receptor (beta chain) sequence, with context. This sample stems from a study of blood T cells in healthy people across ages. Combining a sample-barcoded 5' primer with a J-beta primer mix, a second PCR ran for roughly 7 to 12 cycles. TCRdb processed the 5' RACE reads anew with MiXCR; each CDR3 protein has one entry. The sample has about 1.6 million distinct CDR3 sequences; about 35% are singletons. The CDR3 is made up of 15 amino acids. V lost 3 bases and J lost 3; bases outside the gene matches: 6. Germline V gene sequence: CDR1 SGDLS, CDR2 YYNGEE. Sample: blood. The chain employs TRBV9 and TRBJ1-5, with TRBD1 identical over 7 bases. The sequence derives from a woman aged 25 to 39 in good health. The CDR3 is CASSAQGSTNQPQHF. The CDR3 region has the DNA TGTGCCAGCAGCGCACAGGGGTCTACCAATCAGCCCCAGCATTTT.